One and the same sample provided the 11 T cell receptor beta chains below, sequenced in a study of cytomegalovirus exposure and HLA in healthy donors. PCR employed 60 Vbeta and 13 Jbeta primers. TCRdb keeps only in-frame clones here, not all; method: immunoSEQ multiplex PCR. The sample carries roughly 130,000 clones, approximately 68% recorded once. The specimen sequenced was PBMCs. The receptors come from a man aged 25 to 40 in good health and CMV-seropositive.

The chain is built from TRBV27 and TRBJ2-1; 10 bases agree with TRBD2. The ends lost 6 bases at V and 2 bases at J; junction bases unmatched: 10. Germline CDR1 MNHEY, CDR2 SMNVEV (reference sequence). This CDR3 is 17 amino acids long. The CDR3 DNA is TGTGCCAGCAGCACATCTAGCGGGAGTCCCCCCTACAATGAGCAGTTCTTC. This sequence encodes CASSTSSGSPPYNEQFF.

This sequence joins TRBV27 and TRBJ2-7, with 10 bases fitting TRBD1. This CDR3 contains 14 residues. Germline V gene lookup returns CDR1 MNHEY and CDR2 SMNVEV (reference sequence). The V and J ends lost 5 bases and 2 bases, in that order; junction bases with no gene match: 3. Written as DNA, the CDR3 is TGTGCCAGCAGTGCCGGGACAGGGGCCTACGAGCAGTACTTC. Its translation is CASSAGTGAYEQYF.

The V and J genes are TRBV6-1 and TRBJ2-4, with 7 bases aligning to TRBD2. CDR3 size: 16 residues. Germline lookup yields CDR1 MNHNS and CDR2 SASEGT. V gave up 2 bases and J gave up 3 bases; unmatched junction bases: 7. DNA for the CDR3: TGTGCCAGCAGTGAAAGGTGGGGCGGGGGCAAAAACATTCAGTACTTC. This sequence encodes CASSERWGGGKNIQYF.

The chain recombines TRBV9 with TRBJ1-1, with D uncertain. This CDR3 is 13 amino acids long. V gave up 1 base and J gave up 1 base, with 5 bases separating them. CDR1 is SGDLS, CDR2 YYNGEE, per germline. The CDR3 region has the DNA TGTGCCAGCAGCGTATCCAAGAACACTGAAGCTTTCTTT. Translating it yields CASSVSKNTEAFF.

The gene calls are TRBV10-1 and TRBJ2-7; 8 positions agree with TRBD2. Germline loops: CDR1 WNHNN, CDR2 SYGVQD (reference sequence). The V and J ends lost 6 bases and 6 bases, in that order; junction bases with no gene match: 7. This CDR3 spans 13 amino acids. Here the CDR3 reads CASSRGREGEQYF. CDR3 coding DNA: TGCGCCAGCAGCCGGGGCCGGGAGGGCGAGCAGTACTTC.

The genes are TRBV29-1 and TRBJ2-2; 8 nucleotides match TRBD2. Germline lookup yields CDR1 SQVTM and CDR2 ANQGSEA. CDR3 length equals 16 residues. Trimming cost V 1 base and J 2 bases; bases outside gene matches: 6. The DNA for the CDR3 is TGCAGCGTTGAAGGGCTTAGCGGGATTAACACCGGGGAGCTGTTTTTT. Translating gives CSVEGLSGINTGELFF.

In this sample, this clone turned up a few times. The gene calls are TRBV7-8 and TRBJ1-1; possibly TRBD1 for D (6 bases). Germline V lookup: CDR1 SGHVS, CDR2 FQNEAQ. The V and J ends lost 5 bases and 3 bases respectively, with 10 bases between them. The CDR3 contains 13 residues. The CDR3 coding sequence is TGTGCCAGCAGCACAGGGAGTTACACTGAAGCTTTCTTT. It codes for CASSTGSYTEAFF.

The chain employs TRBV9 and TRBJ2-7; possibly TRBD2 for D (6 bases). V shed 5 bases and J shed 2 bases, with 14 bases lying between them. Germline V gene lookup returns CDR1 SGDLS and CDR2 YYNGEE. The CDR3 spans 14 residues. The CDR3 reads CASSLEGTAYEQYF. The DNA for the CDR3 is TGTGCCAGCAGTTTGGAGGGGACGGCCTACGAGCAGTACTTC.

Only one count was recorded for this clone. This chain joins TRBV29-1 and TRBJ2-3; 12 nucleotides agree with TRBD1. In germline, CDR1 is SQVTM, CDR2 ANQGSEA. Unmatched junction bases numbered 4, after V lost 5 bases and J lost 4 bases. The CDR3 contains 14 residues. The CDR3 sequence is CSVRDRGLSDTQYF. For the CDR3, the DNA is TGCAGCGTTAGGGACAGGGGGCTTTCAGATACGCAGTATTTT.

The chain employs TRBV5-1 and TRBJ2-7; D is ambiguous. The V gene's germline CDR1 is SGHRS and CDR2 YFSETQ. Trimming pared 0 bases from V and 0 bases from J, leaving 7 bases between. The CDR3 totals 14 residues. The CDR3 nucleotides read TGCGCCAGCAGCTTGGTTCCGGGCTCCTACGAGCAGTACTTC. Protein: CASSLVPGSYEQYF.

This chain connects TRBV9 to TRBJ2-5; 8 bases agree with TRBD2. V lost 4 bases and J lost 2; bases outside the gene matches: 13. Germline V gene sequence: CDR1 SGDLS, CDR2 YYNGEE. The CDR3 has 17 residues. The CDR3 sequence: CASSQSISGNGQETQYF. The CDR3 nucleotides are TGTGCCAGCAGCCAATCAATTAGCGGGAACGGGCAAGAGACCCAGTACTTC.